The present TCR beta chain was sequenced within a study of CD8 T cells in ankylosing spondylitis. With respect to this clonotype: The target antigen is unknown.

The ends lost 2 bases at V and 6 bases at J; junction bases unmatched: 14. CDR1 is WNHNN and CDR2 is SYGVQD in the germline V gene (reference sequence). The CDR3 loop spans 18 amino acids. Regarding the study as a whole: Reportedly, matched ankylosing spondylitis synovial fluid was significantly enriched for disease-linked clones.

Quantitative barcoded 5'-RACE was used to prepare TCR beta libraries. TCRdb used MiXCR to reprocess the 5' RACE reads, holding one entry per CDR3 protein. The table lists just over 350,000 distinct CDR3 sequences, 20% to 25% of them singletons. The sequence was collected from a male donor with ankylosing spondylitis or in good health (not recorded which). The chain carries TRBV10-1 and TRBJ2-3, with 10 nucleotides matching TRBD2. The specimen was blood, either unsorted or a sorted T cell fraction (not recorded which). CDR3 protein: CASSERTKAGGLSDTQYF. The CDR3 coding sequence is TGCGCCAGCAGTGAGCGGACCAAAGCGGGGGGGCTCTCGGATACGCAGTATTTT.